One and the same sample provided the 15 T cell receptor beta chains below, sequenced in a study of sequential checkpoint blockade in melanoma. Treatment denoted: randomized to nivolumab then ipilimumab (arm A) or the reverse (arm B). Produced via immunoSEQ multiplex PCR; TCRdb's table is partial and in-frame only. The sample holds 13,000 to 15,000 clones; under 65% are singletons and the top ten take around 15%. This specimen consisted of CD8+ T cells sorted from blood (inferred from file names), obtained from a patient given nivolumab and ipilimumab in sequence. Receptors originate from a human donor with melanoma.

This clone was observed a handful of times. This chain joins TRBV19 and TRBJ1-3; D possibly corresponds to TRBD1 (6 bases). CDR1 is LNHDA and CDR2 is SQIVND in the germline V gene (reference sequence). The CDR3 extends over 15 amino acids. Trimming cost V 3 bases and J 0 bases, with 9 bases left between them. The CDR3 sequence: CASSMGQSSGNTIYF. Written as DNA, the CDR3 is TGTGCCAGTAGTATGGGACAAAGCTCTGGAAACACCATATATTTT.

This clone has a single count. The chain has TRBV28 and TRBJ2-3, with 8 bases aligning to TRBD2. CDR3 length: 16 amino acids. The germline V gene encodes CDR1 MDHEN and CDR2 SYDVKM. Trimming at V came to 10 bases and at J to 2 bases, leaving 14 bases not matched to a gene. Written as DNA, the CDR3 is TGTGCCATCAGGGAGCGGGGGACCCTATACACAGATACGCAGTATTTT. Translating gives CAIRERGTLYTDTQYF. Together with reference TRBV28 and TRBJ2-3, the CDR3 gives the full variable domain: DVKVTQSSRYLVKRTGEKVFLECVQDMDHENMFWYRQDPGLGLRLIYFSYDVKMKEKGDIPEGYSVSREKKERFSLILESASTNQTSMYLCAIRERGTLYTDTQYFGPGTRLTVL.

The genes are TRBV6-5 and TRBJ1-1; possible D gene TRBD1, 6 bases. CDR1 and CDR2 from the germline V gene are MNHEY and SVGAGI. The germline V and J ends were trimmed by 8 bases and 0 bases, with 13 bases remaining between them. This CDR3 is built from 14 residues. The DNA for the CDR3 is TGTGCCAGCTCCTGGACAGAGTTGAACACTGAAGCTTTCTTT. It yields the protein CASSWTELNTEAFF.

This clone was observed a single time. The chain links TRBV13 to TRBJ1-1; 8 bases agree with TRBD1. CDR1 and CDR2 (germline): PRHDT, FYEKMQ (reference sequence). V lost 5 bases and J lost 2; bases outside the gene matches: 4. The CDR3 loop spans 14 amino acids. Here the CDR3 reads CASSDQGANTEAFF. CDR3 bases: TGTGCCAGCAGCGATCAGGGGGCAAACACTGAAGCTTTCTTT.

J is TRBJ2-1 and V is TRBV6-5; 7 bases map to TRBD1. The V gene's germline CDR1 is MNHEY and CDR2 SVGAGI. The V and J ends lost 2 bases and 2 bases, in that order; junction bases with no gene match: 3. This CDR3 region has 15 residues. The CDR3 sequence: CASSYGQGAYNEQFF. Here the CDR3 DNA reads TGTGCCAGCAGTTACGGCCAGGGGGCCTACAATGAGCAGTTCTTC.

The CDR3 is CASSPNRNTEAFF. The CDR3 DNA reads TGTGCCAGCAGTCCTAATAGGAACACTGAAGCTTTCTTT. V is TRBV2 and J is TRBJ1-1; D gene unclear. Germline CDR1 and CDR2: SNHLY and FYNNEI. Deletions cut 5 bases from V and 1 base from J, with 8 bases between. The CDR3 has 13 residues.

The chain carries TRBV29-1 and TRBJ2-7; D possibly corresponds to TRBD1 (6 bases). V gave up 5 bases and J gave up 9 bases, with 14 bases separating them. The CDR3 totals 11 residues. The germline gives CDR1 SQVTM, CDR2 ANQGSEA. CDR3 sequence reads: CSVIQGSVQYF. CDR3 nucleotide sequence: TGCAGCGTTATACAGGGTAGTGTGCAGTACTTC.

This clone was counted between two and nine times. V gene TRBV28 combines with J gene TRBJ1-5; TRBD1 matches at 8 bases. Losses at the gene ends were 6 bases for V and 6 bases for J; bases not matched to a gene: 10. The length of the CDR3 is 15 residues. Germline V CDR1 and CDR2: MDHEN, SYDVKM. DNA for the CDR3: TGTGCCAGCAGCAACCCAGGGGGCGGCGGTCAGCCCCAGCATTTT. Translated, it gives CASSNPGGGGQPQHF.

The chain combines TRBV7-7 with TRBJ2-1; maybe TRBD2 (5 bases). V dropped 5 bases and J dropped 0 bases, with 11 bases sitting between them. Looked up from germline, CDR1 is SSHAT and CDR2 is FNYEAQ (reference sequence). This CDR3 is built from 15 residues. In DNA, the CDR3 is TGTGCCAGCAGCCCGGACTCTAGCTCCTACAATGAGCAGTTCTTC. This sequence encodes CASSPDSSSYNEQFF.

This sequence joins TRBV4-1 and TRBJ2-4; possibly TRBD1 for D (6 bases). V was cut by 5 bases and J by 6 bases, with 11 bases left in between. Germline V CDR1 and CDR2: MGHRA, YSYEKL. The CDR3 consists of 13 residues. In DNA, the CDR3 is TGCGCCAGCAGCTCGGACAGATTAAACATTCAGTACTTC. Residues: CASSSDRLNIQYF.

This sequence joins TRBV5-4 and TRBJ2-4; TRBD2 might be the D (5 bases). CDR3 length: 18 residues. Germline CDR1 is SGHNT and CDR2 is YYREEE (reference sequence). V was cut by 4 bases and J by 0 bases, with 20 bases left in between. The CDR3 sequence is CASSEGPGGGLAKNIQYF. The CDR3 DNA follows: TGTGCCAGCAGCGAAGGACCCGGAGGTGGGTTAGCCAAAAACATTCAGTACTTC.

The V call is TRBV5-6, the J call TRBJ1-3, with a weak D call TRBD1 (5 bases). Germline V gives CDR1 SGHDT, CDR2 YYEEEE. Deletions cut 2 bases from V and 2 bases from J, with 11 bases between. The CDR3 sequence is 15 residues long. Written as DNA, the CDR3 is TGTGCCAGCAGCTTTGGTTCAGGGACTGGAAACACCATATATTTT. This gives the protein CASSFGSGTGNTIYF. Drawing the rest from reference TRBV5-6 and TRBJ1-3, the complete variable domain is DAGVTQSPTHLIKTRGQQVTLRCSPKSGHDTVSWYQQALGQGPQFIFQYYEEEERQRGNFPDRFSGHQFPNYSSELNVNALLLGDSALYLCASSFGSGTGNTIYFGEGSWLTVV.

This chain joins TRBV7-3 and TRBJ2-2; the D gene is possibly TRBD2 (5 bases). CDR1 and CDR2 from the germline V gene are SGHTA and FQGTGA. V lost 5 bases and J lost 5, with 12 bases in between. CDR3 length: 14 residues. CDR3 region: CASSPLGVTGELFF. In DNA form, the CDR3 reads TGTGCCAGCAGCCCCCTCGGGGTAACCGGGGAGCTGTTTTTT.

V usage is TRBV9 and J usage is TRBJ2-5, with D perhaps TRBD2 (6 bases). The J call may be in error: the DNA end matches TRBJ2-7 better. There are 16 residues in the CDR3. From germline, CDR1 is SGDLS and CDR2 YYNGEE. CDR3 loop: CASSVVSSGGINEQYF. As DNA, the CDR3 is TGTGCCAGCAGCGTAGTCAGTTCTGGAGGGATTAACGAGCAGTACTTC.

This chain connects TRBV5-1 to TRBJ2-2, with 8 bases matching TRBD1. V lost 4 bases and J lost 3; bases outside the gene matches: 5. The CDR3 runs 15 residues. Germline values: CDR1 SGHRS, CDR2 YFSETQ. The CDR3 bases are TGCGCCAGCAGCCTGGACAGGGCCTACACCGGGGAGCTGTTTTTT. This gives the protein CASSLDRAYTGELFF.